This T cell receptor beta chain came from a study of Graves' ophthalmopathy and Graves' hyperthyroidism. Study observations and caveats: Forecasting of ophthalmopathy progression by the model achieved over 55% sensitivity and around 77% specificity.

CDR3 length: 14 amino acids. In germline, CDR1 is MGHRA, CDR2 YSYEKL. Points on this clonotype: What it binds is unknown. This could be a read error, since a much larger clone is one nucleotide away.

Pregnancy or lactation, uncontrolled infections and other autoimmune diseases were grounds for excluding patients. PBMCs stemmed from 10 ml of fresh peripheral blood. The authors amplified TCR beta CDR3 regions from RNA transcripts. HTBI primers primed a first-round RT-PCR, and a second-round multiplex PCR followed. MiXCR was run by TCRdb on the multiplex PCR reads, yielding one entry per CDR3 protein. The data contain about 420,000 distinct CDR3 sequences, 21% of them seen just once; the ten biggest clones take up roughly 3%. The sequenced sample was peripheral blood. The rearrangement links TRBV4-1 to TRBJ2-7, with a tentative D call TRBD1 (6 bases). This receptor was identified in a woman aged 18-29 years with stable Graves' hyperthyroidism. The CDR3 coding sequence is TGCGCCTGCAGCCTGGAGACAGGCGGATACGAGCAGTACTTC. It yields the protein CACSLETGGYEQYF.